The TCR beta chain under discussion was sequenced for a study of blood T cell repertoires in COVID-19. Looking at the study overall: The analysed material was cDNA or gDNA that came from T cells, B-cell-depleted T cells, or PBMCs.

V shed 0 bases and J shed 6 bases, with 12 bases lying between them. CDR3 length: 14 residues. Germline V gene data show CDR1 as LGHNA and CDR2 as YSLEER. Per the original methods: Researchers report that nucleated cell counts were estimated from reference gene primer amplification. Assay used: immunoSEQ multiplex PCR; TCRdb lists only in-frame clones, some missing. V, J and clone size derive from that table, while D and trimming were established from the DNA sequence. The repertoire holds under 200,000 clones, with 70% to 90% as singletons. The J gene is TRBJ2-7, the V gene TRBV4-3, with a tentative D call TRBD1 (7 bases). This receptor was identified in a man between 45 and 60 years old who had recovered from COVID-19. Specimen: peripheral blood. The DNA for the CDR3 is TGCGCCAGCAGCCAAGACCCTCAGGGGGGCGAGCAGTACTTC. This codes for CASSQDPQGGEQYF.